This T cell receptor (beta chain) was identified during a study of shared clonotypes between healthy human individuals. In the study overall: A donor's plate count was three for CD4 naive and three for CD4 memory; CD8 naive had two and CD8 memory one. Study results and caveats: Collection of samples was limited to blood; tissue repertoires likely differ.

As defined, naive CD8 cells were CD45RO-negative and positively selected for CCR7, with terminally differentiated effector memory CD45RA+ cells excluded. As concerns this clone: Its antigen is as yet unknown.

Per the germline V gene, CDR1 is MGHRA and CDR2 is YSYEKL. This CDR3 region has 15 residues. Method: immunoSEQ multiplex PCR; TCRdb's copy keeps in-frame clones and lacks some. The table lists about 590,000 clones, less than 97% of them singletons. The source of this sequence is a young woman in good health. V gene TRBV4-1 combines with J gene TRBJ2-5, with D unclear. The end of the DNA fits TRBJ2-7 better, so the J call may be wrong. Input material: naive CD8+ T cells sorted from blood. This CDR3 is CASSQGGAASYEQYF. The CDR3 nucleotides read TGCGCCAGCAGCCAAGGAGGCGCGGCCTCCTACGAGCAGTACTTC.